The TCR beta chain described here comes from a study of blood T cells in healthy people across ages. At the level of the study: Template switching caught about one barcoded beta molecule for each two T cells.

This clonotype was seen a handful of times. The target antigen is unknown. Broader study findings: Strong correlation linked observed beta diversity and percent naive T cells. Getting older went along with TCR beta diversity per million T cells dropping roughly linearly.

Together with a sample-barcoded 5' primer, a J-beta primer mix was included in a second PCR lasting about 6 to 11 cycles. In TCRdb, the 5' RACE reads were re-called with MiXCR into one record per CDR3 protein. The table lists roughly 680,000 distinct CDR3 sequences, around 49% of them singletons. The V gene's germline CDR1 is SGHRS and CDR2 YFSETQ. The CDR3 extends over 14 amino acids. The receptor's source is a woman aged 55-69 years in good health. The sequenced material came from blood. The V gene is TRBV5-1, the J gene TRBJ2-7; maybe TRBD1 (6 bases). With the DNA end fitting TRBJ2-5 better, the J assignment may be wrong. This CDR3 is CASSFFGGEETQYF. CDR3 sequence (DNA): TGCGCCAGCAGCTTCTTTGGGGGCGAGGAGACCCAGTACTTC.